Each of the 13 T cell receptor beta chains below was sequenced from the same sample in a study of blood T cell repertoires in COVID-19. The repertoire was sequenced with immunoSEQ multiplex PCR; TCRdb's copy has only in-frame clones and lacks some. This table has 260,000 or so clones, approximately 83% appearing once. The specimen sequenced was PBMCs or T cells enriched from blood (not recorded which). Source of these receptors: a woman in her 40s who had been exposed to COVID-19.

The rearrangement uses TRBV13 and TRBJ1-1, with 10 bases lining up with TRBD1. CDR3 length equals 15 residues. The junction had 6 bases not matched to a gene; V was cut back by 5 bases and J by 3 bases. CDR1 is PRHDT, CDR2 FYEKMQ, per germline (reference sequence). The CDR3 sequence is CASSISGTGDTEAFF. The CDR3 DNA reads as TGTGCCAGCAGCATCTCCGGGACAGGGGACACTGAAGCTTTCTTT.

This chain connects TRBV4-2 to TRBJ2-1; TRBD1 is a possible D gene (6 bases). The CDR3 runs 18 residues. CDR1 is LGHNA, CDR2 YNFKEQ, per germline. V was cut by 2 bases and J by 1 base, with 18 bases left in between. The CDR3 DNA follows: TGTGCCAGCAGCCAAAACCCCCGGGACACGAATTCCTACAATGAGCAGTTCTTC. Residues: CASSQNPRDTNSYNEQFF.

Here the CDR3 reads CASSPEGQGSTEAFF. The CDR3 DNA sequence: TGTGCCAGCAGCCCCGAGGGACAGGGTTCAACTGAAGCTTTCTTT. The V call is TRBV7-6, the J call TRBJ1-1; TRBD1 agrees at 9 bases. The CDR3 loop spans 15 amino acids. Germline lookup yields CDR1 SGHVS and CDR2 FNYEAQ. V lost 5 bases and J lost 5; bases outside the gene matches: 9.

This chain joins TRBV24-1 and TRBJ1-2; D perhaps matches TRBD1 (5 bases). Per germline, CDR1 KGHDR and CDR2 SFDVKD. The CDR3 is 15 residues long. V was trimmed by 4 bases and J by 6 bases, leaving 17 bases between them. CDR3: CATSDAGGKAHGYTF. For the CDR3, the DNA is TGTGCCACCAGTGACGCCGGGGGGAAGGCACATGGCTACACCTTC.

As DNA, the CDR3 is TGTGCCAGCAGCACGGACAGTAACACTGAAGCTTTCTTT. Translating it yields CASSTDSNTEAFF. The rearrangement joins TRBV7-3 to TRBJ1-1; perhaps TRBD1 as D (6 bases). The CDR3 consists of 13 residues. The germline V gene encodes CDR1 SGHTA and CDR2 FQGTGA. The germline V and J ends were trimmed by 5 bases and 2 bases, with 9 bases remaining between them.

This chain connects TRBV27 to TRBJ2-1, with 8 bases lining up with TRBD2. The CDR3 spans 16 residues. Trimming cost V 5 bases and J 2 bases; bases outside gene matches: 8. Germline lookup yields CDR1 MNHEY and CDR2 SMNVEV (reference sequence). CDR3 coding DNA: TGTGCCAGCAGTACCACCGGGAGGGAGGCCTACAATGAGCAGTTCTTC. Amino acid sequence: CASSTTGREAYNEQFF.

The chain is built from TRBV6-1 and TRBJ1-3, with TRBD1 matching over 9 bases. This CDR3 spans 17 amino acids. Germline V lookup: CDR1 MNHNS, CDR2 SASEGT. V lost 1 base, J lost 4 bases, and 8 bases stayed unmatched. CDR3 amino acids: CASSEEGTGLYGNTIYF. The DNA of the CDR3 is TGTGCCAGCAGTGAAGAAGGGACAGGGCTTTACGGAAACACCATATATTTT.

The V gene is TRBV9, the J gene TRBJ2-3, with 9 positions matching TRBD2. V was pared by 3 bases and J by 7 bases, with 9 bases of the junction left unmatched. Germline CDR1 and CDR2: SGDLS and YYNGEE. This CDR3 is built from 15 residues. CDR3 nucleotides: TGTGCCAGCAGCGAAGGGGGACTAGCTGGCTATACGCAGTATTTT. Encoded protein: CASSEGGLAGYTQYF.

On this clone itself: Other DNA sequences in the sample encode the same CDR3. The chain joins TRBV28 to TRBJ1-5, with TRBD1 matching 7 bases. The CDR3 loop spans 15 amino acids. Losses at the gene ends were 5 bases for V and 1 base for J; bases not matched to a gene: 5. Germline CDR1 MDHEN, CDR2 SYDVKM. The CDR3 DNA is TGTGCCAGCAGTAGACAGGGAACCAGCAATCAGCCCCAGCATTTT. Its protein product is CASSRQGTSNQPQHF.

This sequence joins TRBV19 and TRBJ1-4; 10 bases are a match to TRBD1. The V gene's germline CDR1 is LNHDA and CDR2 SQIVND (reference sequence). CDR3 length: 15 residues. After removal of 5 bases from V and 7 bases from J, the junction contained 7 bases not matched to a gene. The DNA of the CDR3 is TGTGCCAGTAGTTCCCTGACAGGGGGCACTGAAAAACTGTTTTTT. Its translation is CASSSLTGGTEKLFF.

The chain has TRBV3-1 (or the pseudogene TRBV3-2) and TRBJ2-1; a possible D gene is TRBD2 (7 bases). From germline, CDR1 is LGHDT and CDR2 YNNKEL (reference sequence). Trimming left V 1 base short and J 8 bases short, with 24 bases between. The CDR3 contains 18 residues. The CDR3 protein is CASSQVGGGGALRDEQFF. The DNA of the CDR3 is TGTGCCAGCAGCCAAGTGGGAGGAGGGGGGGCCCTTCGGGATGAGCAGTTCTTC.

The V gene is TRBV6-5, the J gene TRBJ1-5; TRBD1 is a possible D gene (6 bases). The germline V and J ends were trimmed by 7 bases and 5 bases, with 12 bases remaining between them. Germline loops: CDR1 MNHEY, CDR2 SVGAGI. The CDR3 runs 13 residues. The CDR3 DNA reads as TGTGCCAGCATCCTCACAGGGTATCAGCCCCAGCATTTT. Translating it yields CASILTGYQPQHF.

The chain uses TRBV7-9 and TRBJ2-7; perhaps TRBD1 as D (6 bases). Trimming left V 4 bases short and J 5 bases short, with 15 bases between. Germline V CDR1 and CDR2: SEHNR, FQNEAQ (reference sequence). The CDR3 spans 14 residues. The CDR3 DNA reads TGTGCCAGCAGCTCGGGAAGGGGGAACAACGAGCAGTACTTC. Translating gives CASSSGRGNNEQYF.